This T cell receptor beta chain was recovered during a study of response to subunit inactivated influenza vaccine (dated by TCRdb to 2016 to 2018). Study-wide context: Deep quantitative T cell receptor repertoire profiling was used in the study to track responses to a trivalent subunit inactivated influenza vaccine.

Libraries were prepared through RT-PCR. Sequencer: Illumina HiSeq 2500. The public reads were run again by TCRdb, first through fastp at Q25 and then through MiXCR, and only productive beta chains were kept. Identical CDR3 proteins give one entry, which carries the most common genes and DNA. Within this sample are around 790,000 distinct CDR3 sequences, with about 20% of them counted one time only. The biggest ten clones account for roughly a tenth of the sample. Broad study findings and their caveats: It was suggested by the authors that each seasonal influenza vaccination may recruit only a limited number of new T cells.

Comments on this clonotype: Its specific antigen is unknown. Base quality data are lacking; no much larger clone is found one base away.

According to the germline V gene (reference sequence), CDR1 reads DFQATT and CDR2 reads SNEGSKA. From cysteine to phenylalanine, the CDR3 is 14 amino acids long. Just the 42-base CDR3 DNA is kept, in frame starting at base 1. The junction shows trimming of 3 bases on V and 8 bases on J, and the gene matches do not reach 9 bases of it. In this chain, TRBV20-1 is recombined with TRBJ2-1, and 8 junction bases match TRBD2. This sequence originates from a man aged 45 to 65 who received an inactivated influenza vaccine. Donor details come from another sample of the same person, matched by shared clones. This sample comprised PBMCs from blood, obtained approximately 5 days after vaccination. The DNA reads TGCAGTGCTAGTGTCGGACTAGCTGTATATGAGCAGTTCTTC. It translates to CSASVGLAVYEQFF.